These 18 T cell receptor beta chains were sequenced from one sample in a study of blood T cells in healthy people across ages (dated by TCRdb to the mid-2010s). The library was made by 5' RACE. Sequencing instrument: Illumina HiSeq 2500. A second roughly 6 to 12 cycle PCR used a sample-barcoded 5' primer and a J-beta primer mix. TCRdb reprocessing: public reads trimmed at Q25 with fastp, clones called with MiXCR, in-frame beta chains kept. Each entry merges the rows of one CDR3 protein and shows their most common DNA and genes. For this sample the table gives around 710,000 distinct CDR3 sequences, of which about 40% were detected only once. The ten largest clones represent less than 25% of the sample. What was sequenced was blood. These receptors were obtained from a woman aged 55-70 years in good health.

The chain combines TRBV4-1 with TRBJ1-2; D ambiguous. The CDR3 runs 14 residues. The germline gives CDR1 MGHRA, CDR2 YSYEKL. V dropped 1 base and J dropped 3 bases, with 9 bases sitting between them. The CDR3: CASSQVSPDYGYTF. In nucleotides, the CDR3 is TGCGCCAGCAGCCAAGTCTCACCCGACTATGGCTACACCTTC.

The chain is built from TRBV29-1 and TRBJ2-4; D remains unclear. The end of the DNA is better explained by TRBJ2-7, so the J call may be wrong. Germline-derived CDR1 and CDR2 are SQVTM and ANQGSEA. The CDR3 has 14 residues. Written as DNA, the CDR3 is TGCAGCGTTGGAGGCAGGTTAAGCTCCTACGAGCAGTACTTC. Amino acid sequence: CSVGGRLSSYEQYF.

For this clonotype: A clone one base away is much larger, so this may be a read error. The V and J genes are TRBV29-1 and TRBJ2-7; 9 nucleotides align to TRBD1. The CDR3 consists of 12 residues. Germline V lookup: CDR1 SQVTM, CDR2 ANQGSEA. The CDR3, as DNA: TGCGGCGTTGACCGGGACAGGGCTACCCAGTACTTC. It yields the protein CGVDRDRATQYF.

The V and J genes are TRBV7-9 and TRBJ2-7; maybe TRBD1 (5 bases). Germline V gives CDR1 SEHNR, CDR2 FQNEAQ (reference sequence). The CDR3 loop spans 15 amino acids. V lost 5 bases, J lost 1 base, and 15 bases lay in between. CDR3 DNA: TGTGCCAGCAGCCCGGTCGACAGCACATCCTACGAGCAGTACTTC. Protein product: CASSPVDSTSYEQYF.

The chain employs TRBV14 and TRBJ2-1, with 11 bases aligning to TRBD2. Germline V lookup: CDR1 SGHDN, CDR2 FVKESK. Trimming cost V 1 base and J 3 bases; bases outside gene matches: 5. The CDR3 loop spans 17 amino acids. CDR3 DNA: TGTGCCAGCAGCCAAGGGGCTAGCGGGGGGAACTACAATGAGCAGTTCTTC. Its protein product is CASSQGASGGNYNEQFF.

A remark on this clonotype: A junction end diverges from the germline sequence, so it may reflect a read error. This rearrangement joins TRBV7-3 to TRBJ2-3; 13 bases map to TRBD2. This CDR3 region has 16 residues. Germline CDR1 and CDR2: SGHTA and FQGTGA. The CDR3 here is CASSLTSGRGIDTQYF. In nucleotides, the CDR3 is TGTGCCAGCAGCCTAACTAGCGGGAGGGGAATAGATACGCAGTATTTT.

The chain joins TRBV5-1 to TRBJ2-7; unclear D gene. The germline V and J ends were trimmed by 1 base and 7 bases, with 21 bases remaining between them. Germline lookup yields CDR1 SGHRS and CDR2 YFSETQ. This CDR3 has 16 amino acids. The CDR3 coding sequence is TGCGCCAGCAGCTTGAATATGGGAAGGGTGAGCAATGAGCAGTACTTC. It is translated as CASSLNMGRVSNEQYF.

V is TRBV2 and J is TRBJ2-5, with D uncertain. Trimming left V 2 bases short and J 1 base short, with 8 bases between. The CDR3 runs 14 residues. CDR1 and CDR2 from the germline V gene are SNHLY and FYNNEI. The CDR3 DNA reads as TGTGCCAGCAGTGAACTAAGGGTCCAAGAGACCCAGTACTTC. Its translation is CASSELRVQETQYF.

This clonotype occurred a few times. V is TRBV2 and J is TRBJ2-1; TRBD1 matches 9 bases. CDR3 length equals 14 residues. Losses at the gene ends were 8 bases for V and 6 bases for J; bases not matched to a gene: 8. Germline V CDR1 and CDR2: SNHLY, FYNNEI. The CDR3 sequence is CASEPGQGGNEQFF. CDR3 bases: TGTGCCAGCGAACCGGGACAGGGCGGCAATGAGCAGTTCTTC.

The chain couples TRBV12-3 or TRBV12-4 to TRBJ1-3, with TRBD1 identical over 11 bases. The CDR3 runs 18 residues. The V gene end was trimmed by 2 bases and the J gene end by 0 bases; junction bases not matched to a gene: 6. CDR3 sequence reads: CASSLSGTGGLSGNTIYF. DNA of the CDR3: TGTGCCAGCAGTTTATCGGGGACAGGGGGACTCTCTGGAAACACCATATATTTT.

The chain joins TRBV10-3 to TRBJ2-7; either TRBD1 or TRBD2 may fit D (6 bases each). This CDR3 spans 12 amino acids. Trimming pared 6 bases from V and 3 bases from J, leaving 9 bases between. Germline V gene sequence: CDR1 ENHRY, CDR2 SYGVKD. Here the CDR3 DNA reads TGTGCCATCAGGGGGGGCTACTACGAGCAGTACTTC. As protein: CAIRGGYYEQYF.

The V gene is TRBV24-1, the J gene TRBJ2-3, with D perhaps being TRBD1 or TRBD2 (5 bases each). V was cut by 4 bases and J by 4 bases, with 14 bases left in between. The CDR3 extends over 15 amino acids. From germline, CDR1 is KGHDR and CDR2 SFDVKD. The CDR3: CATSEPGTGADTQYF. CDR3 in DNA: TGTGCCACCAGTGAACCAGGGACGGGCGCAGATACGCAGTATTTT.

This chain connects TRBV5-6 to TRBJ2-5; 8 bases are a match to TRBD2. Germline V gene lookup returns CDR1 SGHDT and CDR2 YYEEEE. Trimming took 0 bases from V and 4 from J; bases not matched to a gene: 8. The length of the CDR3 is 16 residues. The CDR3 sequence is CASSLGQAGEGETQYF. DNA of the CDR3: TGTGCCAGCAGCTTGGGACAAGCGGGAGAGGGAGAGACCCAGTACTTC.

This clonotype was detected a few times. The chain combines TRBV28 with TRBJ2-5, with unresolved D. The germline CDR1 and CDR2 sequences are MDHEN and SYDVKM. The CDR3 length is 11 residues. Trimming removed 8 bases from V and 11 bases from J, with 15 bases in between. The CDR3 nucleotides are TGTGCCAGCGTCAACGGTGGCTTGCAGTACTTC. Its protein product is CASVNGGLQYF. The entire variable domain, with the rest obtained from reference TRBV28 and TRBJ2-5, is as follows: DVKVTQSSRYLVKRTGEKVFLECVQDMDHENMFWYRQDPGLGLRLIYFSYDVKMKEKGDIPEGYSVSREKKERFSLILESASTNQTSMYLCASVNGGLQYFGPGTRLLVL.

Here the CDR3 reads CASSLVRTGGNGQYF. The CDR3, as DNA: TGTGCCAGCAGCTTAGTCAGGACGGGTGGAAATGGGCAGTACTTC. This chain links TRBV13 with TRBJ2-5; no clear D. Germline V gives CDR1 PRHDT, CDR2 FYEKMQ (reference sequence). Between the trimmed V and J ends, which lost 1 base and 11 bases, there was a span of 20 bases. The CDR3 loop spans 15 amino acids. The entire variable domain, with the rest obtained from reference TRBV13 and TRBJ2-5, is as follows: AAGVIQSPRHLIKEKRETATLKCYPIPRHDTVYWYQQGPGQDPQFLISFYEKMQSDKGSIPDRFSAQQFSDYHSELNMSSLELGDSALYFCASSLVRTGGNGQYFGPGTRLLVL.

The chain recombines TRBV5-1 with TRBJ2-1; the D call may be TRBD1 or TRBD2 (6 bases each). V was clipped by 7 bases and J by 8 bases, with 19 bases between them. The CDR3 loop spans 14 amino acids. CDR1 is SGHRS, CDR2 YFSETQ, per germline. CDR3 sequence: CASSKGGLGDEQFF. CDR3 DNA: TGCGCCAGCTCCAAGGGGGGCCTGGGGGATGAGCAGTTCTTC.

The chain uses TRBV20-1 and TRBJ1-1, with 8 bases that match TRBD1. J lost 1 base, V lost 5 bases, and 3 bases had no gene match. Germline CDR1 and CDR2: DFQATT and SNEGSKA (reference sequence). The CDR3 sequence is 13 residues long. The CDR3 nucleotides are TGCAGTGCTTCCGGGACAGGGAACACTGAAGCTTTCTTT. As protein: CSASGTGNTEAFF.

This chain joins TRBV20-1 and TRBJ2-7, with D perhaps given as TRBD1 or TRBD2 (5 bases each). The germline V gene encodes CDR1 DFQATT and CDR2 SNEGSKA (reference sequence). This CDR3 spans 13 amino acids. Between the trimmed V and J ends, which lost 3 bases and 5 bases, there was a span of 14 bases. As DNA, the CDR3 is TGCAGTGCTAGCATTCAGGGAGAGAACGAGCAGTACTTC. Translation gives CSASIQGENEQYF.